This T cell receptor (beta chain) is from a study of T-cell reconstitution after alpha-beta-depleted transplantation in children listed by TCRdb under 2016. The study in broad terms: T-cell immune reconstitution after TCRalphabeta/CD19-depleted allogeneic hematopoietic cell transplantation in children was quantitatively tracked in the study by means of TCR repertoire profiling.

This clonotype was seen more than once but under ten times. Its specific antigen is unknown. No per-base quality is available; no much larger clone lies one base away. The method behind the library was PCR. Sequencing relied on an Illumina HiSeq 2500. Molecular barcoding was employed in the preparation of TCR libraries, with unique molecular identifiers being used to normalize TCRbeta repertoire quantification. TCRdb reprocessing: public reads trimmed at Q25 with fastp, clones called with MiXCR, in-frame beta chains kept. Rows merge per CDR3 protein into single entries with the most common DNA and genes. Here the sample has about 540,000 distinct CDR3 sequences; around 17% occur a single time. 3.3% of the sample comes from the top ten. CDR1 and CDR2 are drawn from the germline V gene (reference sequence): DFQATT, SNEGSKA. V is reduced by 0 bases and J by 2 bases, leaving a spacing of 16 bases between them. The CDR3 goes from the cysteine to the phenylalanine over 16 residues. Only CDR3 DNA remains: 48 bases, in frame from the first base.

This chain is built from TRBV20-1 and TRBJ2-5; no confident D gene assignment can be made. This material consisted of PBMCs from the stem cell graft donor, taken from the stem cell graft. The clonotype originates from a human donor who donated a stem cell graft to a child with acute lymphoblastic leukemia. The DNA reads TGCAGTGCTAGAGATCTAGATCGGGCCGCACAAGAGACCCAGTACTTC. It translates as CSARDLDRAAQETQYF.